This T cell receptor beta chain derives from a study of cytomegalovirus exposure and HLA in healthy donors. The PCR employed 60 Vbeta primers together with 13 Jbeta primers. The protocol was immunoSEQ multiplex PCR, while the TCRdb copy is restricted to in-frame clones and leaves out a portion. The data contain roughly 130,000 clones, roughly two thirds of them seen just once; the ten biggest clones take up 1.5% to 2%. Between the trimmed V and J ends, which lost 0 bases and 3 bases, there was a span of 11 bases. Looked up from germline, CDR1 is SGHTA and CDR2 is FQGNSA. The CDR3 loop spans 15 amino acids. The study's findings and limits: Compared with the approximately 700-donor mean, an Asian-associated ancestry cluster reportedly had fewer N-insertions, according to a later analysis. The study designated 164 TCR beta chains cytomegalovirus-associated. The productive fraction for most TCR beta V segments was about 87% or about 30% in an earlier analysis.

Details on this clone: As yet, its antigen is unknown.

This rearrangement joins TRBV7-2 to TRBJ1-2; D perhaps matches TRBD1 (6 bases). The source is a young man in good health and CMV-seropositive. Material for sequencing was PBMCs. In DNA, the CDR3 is TGTGCCAGCAGCTTAGCCAAGGGACAATACTATGGCTACACCTTC. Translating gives CASSLAKGQYYGYTF.